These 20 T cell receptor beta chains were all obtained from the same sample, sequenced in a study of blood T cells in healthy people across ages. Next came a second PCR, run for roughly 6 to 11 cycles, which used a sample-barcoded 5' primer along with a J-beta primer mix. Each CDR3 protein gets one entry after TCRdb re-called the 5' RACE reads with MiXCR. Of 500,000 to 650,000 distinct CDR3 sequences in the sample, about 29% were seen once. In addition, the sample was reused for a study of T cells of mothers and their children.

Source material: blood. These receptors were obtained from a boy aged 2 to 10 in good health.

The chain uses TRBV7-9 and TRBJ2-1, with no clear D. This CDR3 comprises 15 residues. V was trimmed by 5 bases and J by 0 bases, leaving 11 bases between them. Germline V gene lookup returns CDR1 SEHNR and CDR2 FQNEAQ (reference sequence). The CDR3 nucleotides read TGTGCCAGCAGCGTAGAGAGGTCCTCCTACAATGAGCAGTTCTTC. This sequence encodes CASSVERSSYNEQFF. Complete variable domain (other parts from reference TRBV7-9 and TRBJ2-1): DTGVSQNPRHKITKRGQNVTFRCDPISEHNRLYWYRQTLGQGPEFLTYFQNEAQLEKSRLLSDRFSAERPKGSFSTLEIQRTEQGDSAMYLCASSVERSSYNEQFFGPGTRLTVL.

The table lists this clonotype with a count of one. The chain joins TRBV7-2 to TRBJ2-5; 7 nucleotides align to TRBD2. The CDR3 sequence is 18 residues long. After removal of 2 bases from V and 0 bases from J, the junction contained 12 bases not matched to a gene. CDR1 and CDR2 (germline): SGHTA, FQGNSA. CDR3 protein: CASSLPTGLAVNQETQYF. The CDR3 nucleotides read TGTGCCAGCAGCTTACCCACCGGGCTAGCGGTAAACCAAGAGACCCAGTACTTC.

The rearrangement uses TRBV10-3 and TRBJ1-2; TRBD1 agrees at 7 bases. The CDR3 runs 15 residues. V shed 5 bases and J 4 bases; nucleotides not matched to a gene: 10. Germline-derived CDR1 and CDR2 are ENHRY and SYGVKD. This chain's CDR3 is CAISRQGSFVYGYTF. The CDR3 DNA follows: TGTGCCATCAGTCGACAGGGATCTTTTGTCTATGGCTACACCTTC.

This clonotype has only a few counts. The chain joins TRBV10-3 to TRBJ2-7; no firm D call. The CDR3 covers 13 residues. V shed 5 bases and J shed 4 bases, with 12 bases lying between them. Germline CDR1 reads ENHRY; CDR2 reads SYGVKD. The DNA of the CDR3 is TGTGCCATCAGTCCGGACCAGCCGTACGAGCAGTACTTC. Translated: CAISPDQPYEQYF.

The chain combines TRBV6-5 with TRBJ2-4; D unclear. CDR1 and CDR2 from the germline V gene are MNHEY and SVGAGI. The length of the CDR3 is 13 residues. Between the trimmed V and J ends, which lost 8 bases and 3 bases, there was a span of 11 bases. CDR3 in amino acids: CASGVSGKNIQYF. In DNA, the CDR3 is TGTGCCAGCGGCGTGTCGGGCAAAAACATTCAGTACTTC.

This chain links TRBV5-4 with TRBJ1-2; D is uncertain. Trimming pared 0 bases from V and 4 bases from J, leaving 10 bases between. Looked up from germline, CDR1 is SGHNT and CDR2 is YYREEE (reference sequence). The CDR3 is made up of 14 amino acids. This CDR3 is CASSLAGIGYGYTF. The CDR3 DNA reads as TGTGCCAGCAGCTTGGCAGGAATCGGCTATGGCTACACCTTC.

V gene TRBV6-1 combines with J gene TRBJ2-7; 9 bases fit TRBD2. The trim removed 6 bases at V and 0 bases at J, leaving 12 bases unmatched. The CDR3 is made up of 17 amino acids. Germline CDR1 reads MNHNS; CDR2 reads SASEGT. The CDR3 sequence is CASSTRRREGSSYEQYF. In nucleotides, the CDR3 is TGTGCCAGCAGCACAAGGAGGCGGGAGGGGAGCTCCTACGAGCAGTACTTC.

The CDR3 nucleotides read TGTGCCAGCAGGGGACAGGGGTACAATCAGCCCCAGCATTTT. Its protein product is CASRGQGYNQPQHF. This chain uses TRBV2 with TRBJ1-5, with TRBD1 matching 10 bases. Germline assignment: CDR1 SNHLY and CDR2 FYNNEI. This CDR3 has 14 amino acids. After removal of 6 bases from V and 3 bases from J, the junction contained 2 bases not matched to a gene.

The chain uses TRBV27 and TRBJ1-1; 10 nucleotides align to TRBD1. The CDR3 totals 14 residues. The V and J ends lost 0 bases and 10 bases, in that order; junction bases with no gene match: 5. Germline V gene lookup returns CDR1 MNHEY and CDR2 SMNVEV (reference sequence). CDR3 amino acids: CASSLSDRGLGAFF. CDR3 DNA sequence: TGTGCCAGCAGTTTATCCGACAGGGGGCTAGGAGCTTTCTTT.

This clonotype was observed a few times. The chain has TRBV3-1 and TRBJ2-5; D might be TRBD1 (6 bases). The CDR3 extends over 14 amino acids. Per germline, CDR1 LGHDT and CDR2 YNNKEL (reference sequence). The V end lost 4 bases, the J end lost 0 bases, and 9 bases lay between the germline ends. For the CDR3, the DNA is TGTGCCAGCAGCCGCAGACAGGACCAAGAGACCCAGTACTTC. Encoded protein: CASSRRQDQETQYF.

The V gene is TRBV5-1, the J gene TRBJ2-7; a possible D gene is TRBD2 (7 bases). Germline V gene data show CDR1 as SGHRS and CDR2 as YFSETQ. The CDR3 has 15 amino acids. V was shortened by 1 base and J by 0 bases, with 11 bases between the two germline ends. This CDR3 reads CASSLRGASSYEQYF. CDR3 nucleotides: TGCGCCAGCAGCTTGCGGGGGGCCAGCTCCTACGAGCAGTACTTC.

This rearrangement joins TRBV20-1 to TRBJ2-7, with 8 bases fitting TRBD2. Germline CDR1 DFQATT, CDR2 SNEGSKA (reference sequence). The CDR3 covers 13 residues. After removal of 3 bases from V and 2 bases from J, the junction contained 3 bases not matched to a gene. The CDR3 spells CSARRGATYEQYF. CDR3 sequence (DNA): TGCAGTGCTAGGCGGGGGGCGACCTACGAGCAGTACTTC.

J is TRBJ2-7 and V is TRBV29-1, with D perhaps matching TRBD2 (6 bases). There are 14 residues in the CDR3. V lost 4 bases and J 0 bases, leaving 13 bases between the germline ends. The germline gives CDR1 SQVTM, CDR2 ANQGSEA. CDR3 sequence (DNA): TGCAGCGTTGTAGGGCGGGATGGCTCCTACGAGCAGTACTTC. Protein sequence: CSVVGRDGSYEQYF.

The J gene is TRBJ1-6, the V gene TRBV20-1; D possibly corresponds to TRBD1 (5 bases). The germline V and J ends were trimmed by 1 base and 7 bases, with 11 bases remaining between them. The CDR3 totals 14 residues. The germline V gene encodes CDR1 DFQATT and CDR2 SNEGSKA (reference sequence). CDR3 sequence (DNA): TGCAGTGCTAGAGCTGGGACGGTAAATTCACCCCTCCACTTT. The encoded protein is CSARAGTVNSPLHF.

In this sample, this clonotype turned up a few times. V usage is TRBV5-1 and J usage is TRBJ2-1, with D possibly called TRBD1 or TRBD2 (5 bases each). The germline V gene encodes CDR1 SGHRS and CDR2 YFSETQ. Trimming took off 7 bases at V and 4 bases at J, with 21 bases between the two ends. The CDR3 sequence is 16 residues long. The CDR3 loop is CASGSTGTPSYNEQFF. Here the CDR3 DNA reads TGCGCCAGCGGCTCCACCGGGACCCCAAGTTACAATGAGCAGTTCTTC. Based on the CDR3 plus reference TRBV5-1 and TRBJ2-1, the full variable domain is KAGVTQTPRYLIKTRGQQVTLSCSPISGHRSVSWYQQTPGQGLQFLFEYFSETQRNKGNFPGRFSGRQFSNSRSEMNVSTLELGDSALYLCASGSTGTPSYNEQFFGPGTRLTVL.

DNA of the CDR3: TGTGCCAGTAGTTCGAAAGGGGGAGCCCTAAGTAGCGATAATGAGCAGTTCTTC. Its translation is CASSSKGGALSSDNEQFF. V usage is TRBV19 and J usage is TRBJ2-1, with a weak D call TRBD1 (6 bases). Trimming left V 5 bases short and J 7 bases short, with 27 bases between. The V gene's germline CDR1 is LNHDA and CDR2 SQIVND (reference sequence). CDR3 length equals 18 residues.

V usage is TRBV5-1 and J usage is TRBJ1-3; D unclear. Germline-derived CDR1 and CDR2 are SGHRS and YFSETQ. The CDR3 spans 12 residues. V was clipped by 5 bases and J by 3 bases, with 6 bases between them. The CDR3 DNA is TGCGCCAGCAGGCCGGATGGAAACACCATATATTTT. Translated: CASRPDGNTIYF.

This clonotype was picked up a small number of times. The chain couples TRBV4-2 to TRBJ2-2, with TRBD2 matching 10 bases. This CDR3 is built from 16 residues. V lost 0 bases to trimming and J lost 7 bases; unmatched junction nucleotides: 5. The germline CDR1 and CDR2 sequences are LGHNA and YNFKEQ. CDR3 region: CASSQDLAGAVGELFF. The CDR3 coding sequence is TGTGCCAGCAGCCAAGACCTAGCGGGGGCGGTCGGGGAGCTGTTTTTT.

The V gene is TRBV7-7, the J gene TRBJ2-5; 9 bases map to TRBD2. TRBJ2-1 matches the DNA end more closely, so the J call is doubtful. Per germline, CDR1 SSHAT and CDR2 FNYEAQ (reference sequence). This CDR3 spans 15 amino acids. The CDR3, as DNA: TGTGCCAGCAGCCATGGACTAGCGAATCTCAATGAGCAGTTCTTC. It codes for CASSHGLANLNEQFF.

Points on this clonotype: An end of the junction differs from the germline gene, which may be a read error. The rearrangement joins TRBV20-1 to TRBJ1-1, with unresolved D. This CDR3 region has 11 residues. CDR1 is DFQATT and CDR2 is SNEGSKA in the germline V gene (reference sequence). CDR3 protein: CSAAKNTEPFF. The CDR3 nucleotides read TGCAGTGCCGCAAAGAACACTGAACCTTTCTTT.